The 21 T cell receptor beta chains below come from one sample, sequenced in a study of blood T cell repertoires in COVID-19. Generated by immunoSEQ multiplex PCR, the TCRdb table keeps only in-frame clones and is missing some. The table lists 120,000 or so clones, over 75% of them singletons. Sample: peripheral blood. Receptor source: a woman aged 70-85 years with acute or convalescent COVID-19.

The rearrangement links TRBV29-1 to TRBJ2-7, with 7 bases that match TRBD1. CDR1 and CDR2 (germline): SQVTM, ANQGSEA. The CDR3 is 13 residues long. Unmatched junction bases numbered 10, after V lost 7 bases and J lost 4 bases. The CDR3 DNA reads as TGCAGCGCGTTGCCCGCAGGGGGTTACGAGCAGTACTTC. This translates into CSALPAGGYEQYF.

The count of this clone is one. As DNA, the CDR3 is TGCGCCAGCACGCAGTCCGGGGGGCCCTACAATGAGCAGTTCTTC. This gives the protein CASTQSGGPYNEQFF. J is TRBJ2-1 and V is TRBV4-1, with TRBD2 as a possible D gene (7 bases). Germline values: CDR1 MGHRA, CDR2 YSYEKL. The CDR3 is 15 amino acids. V lost 7 bases, J lost 2 bases, and 15 bases lay in between.

V gene TRBV30 combines with J gene TRBJ2-3; tentatively, D is TRBD2 (7 bases). The germline V and J ends were trimmed by 3 bases and 1 base, with 14 bases remaining between them. This CDR3 has 15 amino acids. The germline V gene encodes CDR1 GTSNPN and CDR2 SVGIG (reference sequence). The CDR3 reads CAWRPTGRGTDTQYF. Written as DNA, the CDR3 is TGTGCCTGGAGGCCCACAGGGAGGGGCACAGATACGCAGTATTTT.

The rearrangement uses TRBV9 and TRBJ2-7; D unclear. The V gene lost 0 bases and the J gene lost 2 bases, with 9 bases spanning the gap. Germline lookup yields CDR1 SGDLS and CDR2 YYNGEE. This CDR3 region has 14 residues. The CDR3 DNA reads as TGTGCCAGCAGCGTAGGAGACACCACCTACGAGCAGTACTTC. The encoded protein is CASSVGDTTYEQYF.

The CDR3: CASSPGLYRGTDTQYF. Here the CDR3 DNA reads TGCGCCAGCAGCCCCGGCCTGTACAGGGGGACAGATACGCAGTATTTT. The gene calls are TRBV5-1 and TRBJ2-3, with 8 bases matching TRBD1. Trimming removed 4 bases from V and 3 bases from J; junction bases left unmatched: 10. CDR3 length equals 16 residues. Germline values: CDR1 SGHRS, CDR2 YFSETQ.

The chain carries TRBV18 and TRBJ1-2, with no clear D. Germline V CDR1 and CDR2: KGHSH, LQKENI. The CDR3 is made up of 16 amino acids. V was shortened by 0 bases and J by 4 bases, with 15 bases between the two germline ends. CDR3 coding DNA: TGTGCCAGCTCACCACCGGTTGTCGCGAGGGTCTATGGCTACACCTTC. Protein sequence: CASSPPVVARVYGYTF.

The rearrangement joins TRBV15 to TRBJ2-3; TRBD2 matches 9 bases. Germline V gene lookup returns CDR1 LNHNV and CDR2 YYDKDF (reference sequence). V shed 6 bases and J 2 bases; nucleotides not matched to a gene: 3. CDR3 length: 14 amino acids. CDR3 in amino acids: CATRPSGATDTQYF. Written as DNA, the CDR3 is TGTGCCACCAGGCCTAGCGGGGCCACAGATACGCAGTATTTT.

The V gene is TRBV6-5, the J gene TRBJ1-2; 7 bases align to TRBD1. After removal of 2 bases from V and 8 bases from J, the junction contained 8 bases not matched to a gene. The CDR3 is made up of 14 amino acids. Germline V CDR1 and CDR2: MNHEY, SVGAGI. The CDR3 here is CASSYRRTGPGYTF. The CDR3 nucleotides read TGTGCCAGCAGTTACAGGCGGACAGGCCCCGGCTACACCTTC.

The chain carries TRBV11-3 and TRBJ2-1, with D perhaps TRBD2 (6 bases). V gave up 2 bases and J gave up 0 bases, with 14 bases separating them. The CDR3 is 17 residues long. Germline V lookup: CDR1 SGHNT, CDR2 YENEEA. CDR3 sequence: CASSLNWVGGSYNEQFF. The CDR3 DNA follows: TGTGCCAGCAGCTTAAATTGGGTGGGGGGCTCCTACAATGAGCAGTTCTTC.

This clone was picked up one time. V is TRBV14 and J is TRBJ1-2, with 10 bases aligning to TRBD1. V lost 2 bases and J lost 7; bases outside the gene matches: 7. Per germline, CDR1 SGHDN and CDR2 FVKESK. The CDR3 extends over 15 amino acids. CDR3 DNA: TGTGCCAGCAGCCAACCCGGGACAGGGGCGATTGGCTACACCTTC. Amino acid sequence: CASSQPGTGAIGYTF. Complete variable domain (other parts from reference TRBV14 and TRBJ1-2): EAGVTQFPSHSVIEKGQTVTLRCDPISGHDNLYWYRRVMGKEIKFLLHFVKESKQDESGMPNNRFLAERTGGTYSTLKVQPAELEDSGVYFCASSQPGTGAIGYTFGSGTRLTVV.

The chain joins TRBV6-5 to TRBJ1-2; 7 positions agree with TRBD1. With 6 bases clipped from V and 1 base from J, the junction kept 8 bases outside the gene matches. Germline assignment: CDR1 MNHEY and CDR2 SVGAGI. This CDR3 region has 15 residues. In DNA, the CDR3 is TGTGCCAGCAGCCAAGGGGACAGCCTTAACTATGGCTACACCTTC. This sequence encodes CASSQGDSLNYGYTF.

The chain couples TRBV12-3 or TRBV12-4 to TRBJ2-3; D remains unclear. This CDR3 region has 12 residues. Trimming cost V 2 bases and J 9 bases, with 9 bases left between them. The CDR3 protein is CASSLPPETQYF. CDR3 nucleotides: TGTGCCAGCAGTTTACCCCCCGAGACGCAGTATTTT.

The chain has TRBV4-1 and TRBJ2-5; D is perhaps TRBD2 (5 bases). Trimming shortened V by 0 bases and J by 1 base, and 12 bases separated the two germline ends. Germline-derived CDR1 and CDR2 are MGHRA and YSYEKL. The CDR3 loop spans 16 amino acids. CDR3 loop: CASSQDRLGVQETQYF. CDR3 DNA sequence: TGCGCCAGCAGCCAAGATCGTCTCGGGGTCCAAGAGACCCAGTACTTC.

This chain links TRBV6-5 with TRBJ2-1; 8 bases are a match to TRBD1. V was pared by 2 bases and J by 8 bases, with 5 bases of the junction left unmatched. CDR1 and CDR2 from the germline V gene are MNHEY and SVGAGI. The CDR3 has 14 residues. The CDR3 DNA reads as TGTGCCAGCAGTTACGGACAGGGTTGGGATGAGCAGTTCTTC. Amino acid sequence: CASSYGQGWDEQFF.

Turning to this clone: Distinct nucleotide sequences in the sample also encode this CDR3. DNA of the CDR3: TGTGCCAGCAGCTTGGGAGGGGAGGCTTTCTTT. This codes for CASSLGGEAFF. The chain joins TRBV11-3 to TRBJ1-1; D might be TRBD1 (5 bases). The CDR3 spans 11 residues. CDR1 is SGHNT, CDR2 YENEEA, per germline. The ends were cut back, 3 bases at V and 11 bases at J, with 10 bases in the middle.

The chain carries TRBV18 and TRBJ2-7; 7 bases match TRBD1. V shed 3 bases and J 3 bases; nucleotides not matched to a gene: 2. Looked up from germline, CDR1 is KGHSH and CDR2 is LQKENI. This CDR3 has 13 residues. This CDR3 is CASSPQGDYEQYV. CDR3 sequence (DNA): TGTGCCAGCTCACCTCAGGGGGACTACGAGCAGTACGTC.

This clone has more than one count but fewer than ten. Here the CDR3 DNA reads TGTGCCAGCAGTTCGATTTGGCAGGGACTATCTCGCTACACCTTC. Its protein is CASSSIWQGLSRYTF. The chain is built from TRBV6-5 and TRBJ1-2; a weak D match, TRBD1 (5 bases). The V end was cut by 4 bases, the J end by 9 bases, with 21 bases between. This CDR3 region has 15 residues. Germline values: CDR1 MNHEY, CDR2 SVGAGI.

This chain uses TRBV2 with TRBJ2-2; a weak D match, TRBD1 (6 bases). The CDR3 length is 13 residues. The ends were cut back, 5 bases at V and 8 bases at J, with 12 bases in the middle. Germline V lookup: CDR1 SNHLY, CDR2 FYNNEI. The DNA of the CDR3 is TGTGCCAGCAGTACAACCGGGACAGGGGAGCTGTTTTTT. It codes for CASSTTGTGELFF.

The chain couples TRBV18 to TRBJ1-2; TRBD1 matches 7 bases. This CDR3 region has 16 residues. Looked up from germline, CDR1 is KGHSH and CDR2 is LQKENI. Trimming at V came to 0 bases and at J to 4 bases, leaving 8 bases not matched to a gene. This chain's CDR3 is CASSPPGQDRTYGYTF. CDR3 sequence (DNA): TGTGCCAGCTCACCACCCGGACAGGACCGCACCTATGGCTACACCTTC.

The J gene is TRBJ1-6, the V gene TRBV4-3; D remains unclear. The germline V and J ends were trimmed by 2 bases and 8 bases, with 10 bases remaining between them. The CDR3 loop spans 14 amino acids. CDR1 is LGHNA, CDR2 YSLEER, per germline. The CDR3 DNA sequence: TGCGCCAGCAGCCAACGACATGGCGATTCACCCCTCCACTTT. Translated, it gives CASSQRHGDSPLHF.

The CDR3 here is CSARLSGRRSYNEQFF. DNA for the CDR3: TGCAGCGCTCGCCTGAGCGGCCGGAGGTCCTACAATGAGCAGTTCTTC. The rearrangement uses TRBV29-1 and TRBJ2-1; D may be TRBD2 (5 bases). Trimming shortened V by 7 bases and J by 1 base, and 20 bases separated the two germline ends. CDR1 and CDR2 from the germline V gene are SQVTM and ANQGSEA. The CDR3 is 16 amino acids.